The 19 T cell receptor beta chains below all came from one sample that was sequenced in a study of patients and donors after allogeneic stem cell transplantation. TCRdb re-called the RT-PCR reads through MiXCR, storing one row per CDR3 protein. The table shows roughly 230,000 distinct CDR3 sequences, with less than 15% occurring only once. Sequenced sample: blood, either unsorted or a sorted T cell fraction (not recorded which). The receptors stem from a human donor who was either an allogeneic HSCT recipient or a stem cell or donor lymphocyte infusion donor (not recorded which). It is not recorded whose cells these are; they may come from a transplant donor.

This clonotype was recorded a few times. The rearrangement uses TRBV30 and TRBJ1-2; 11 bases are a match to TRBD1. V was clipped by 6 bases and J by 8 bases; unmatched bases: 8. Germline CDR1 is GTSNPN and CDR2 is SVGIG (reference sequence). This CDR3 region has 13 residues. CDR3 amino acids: CACSGQGVGGYTF. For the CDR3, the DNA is TGTGCCTGTTCGGGACAGGGGGTTGGAGGCTACACCTTC.

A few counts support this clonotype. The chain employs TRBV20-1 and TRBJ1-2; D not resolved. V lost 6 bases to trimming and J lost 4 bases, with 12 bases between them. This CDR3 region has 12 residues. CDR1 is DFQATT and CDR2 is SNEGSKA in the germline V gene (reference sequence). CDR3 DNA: TGCAGTGCCCCGGACTCCCCCTATGGCTACACCTTC. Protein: CSAPDSPYGYTF.

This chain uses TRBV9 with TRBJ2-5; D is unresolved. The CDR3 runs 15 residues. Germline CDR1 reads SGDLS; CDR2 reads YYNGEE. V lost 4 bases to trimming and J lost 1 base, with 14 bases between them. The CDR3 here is CASSPNSIRQETQYF. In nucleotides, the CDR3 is TGTGCCAGCAGCCCAAACTCGATCCGCCAAGAGACCCAGTACTTC. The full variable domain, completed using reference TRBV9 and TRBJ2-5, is DSGVTQTPKHLITATGQRVTLRCSPRSGDLSVYWYQQSLDQGLQFLIQYYNGEERAKGNILERFSAQQFPDLHSELNLSSLELGDSALYFCASSPNSIRQETQYFGPGTRLLVL.

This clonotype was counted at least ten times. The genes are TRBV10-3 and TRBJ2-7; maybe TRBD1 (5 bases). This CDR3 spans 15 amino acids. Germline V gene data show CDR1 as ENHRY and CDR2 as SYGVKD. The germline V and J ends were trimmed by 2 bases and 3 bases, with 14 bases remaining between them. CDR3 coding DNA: TGTGCCATCAGTGAGGCAGACAGCACGTTCTACGAGCAGTACTTC. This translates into CAISEADSTFYEQYF.

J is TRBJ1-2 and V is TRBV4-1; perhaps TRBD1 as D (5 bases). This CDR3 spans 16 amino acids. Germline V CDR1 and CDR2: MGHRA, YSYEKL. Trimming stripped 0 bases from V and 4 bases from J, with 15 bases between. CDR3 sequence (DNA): TGCGCCAGCAGCCAAGATAGCGGGGGTTTAGGCTATGGCTACACCTTC. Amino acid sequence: CASSQDSGGLGYGYTF.

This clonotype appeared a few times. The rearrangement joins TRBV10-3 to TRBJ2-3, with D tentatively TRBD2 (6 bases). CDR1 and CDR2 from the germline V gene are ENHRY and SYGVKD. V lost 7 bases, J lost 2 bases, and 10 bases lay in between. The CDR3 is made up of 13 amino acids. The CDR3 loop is CAIMAGNTDTQYF. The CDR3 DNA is TGTGCCATCATGGCGGGAAACACAGATACGCAGTATTTT.

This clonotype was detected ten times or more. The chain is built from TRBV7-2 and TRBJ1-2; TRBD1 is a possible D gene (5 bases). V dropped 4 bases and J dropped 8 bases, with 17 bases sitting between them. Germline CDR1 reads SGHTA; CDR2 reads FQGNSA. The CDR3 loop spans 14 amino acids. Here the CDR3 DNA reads TGTGCCAGCAGCTCCCAGCGGGGGTCTGGCGGCTACACCTTC. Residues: CASSSQRGSGGYTF. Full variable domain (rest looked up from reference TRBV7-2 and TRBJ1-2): GAGVSQSPSNKVTEKGKDVELRCDPISGHTALYWYRQSLGQGLEFLIYFQGNSAPDKSGLPSDRFSAERTGGSVSTLTIQRTQQEDSAVYLCASSSQRGSGGYTFGSGTRLTVV.

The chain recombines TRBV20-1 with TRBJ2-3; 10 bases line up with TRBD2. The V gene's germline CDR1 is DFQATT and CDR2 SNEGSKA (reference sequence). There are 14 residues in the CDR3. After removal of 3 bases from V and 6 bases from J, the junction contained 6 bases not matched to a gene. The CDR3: CSASEAGGADTQYF. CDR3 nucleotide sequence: TGCAGTGCTAGTGAAGCGGGGGGGGCGGATACGCAGTATTTT.

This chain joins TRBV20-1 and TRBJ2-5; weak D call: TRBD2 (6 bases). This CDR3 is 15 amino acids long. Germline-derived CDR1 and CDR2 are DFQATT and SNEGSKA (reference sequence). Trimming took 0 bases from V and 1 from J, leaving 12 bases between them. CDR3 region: CSARDASATQETQYF. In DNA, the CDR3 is TGCAGTGCTAGAGATGCTAGCGCGACCCAAGAGACCCAGTACTTC.

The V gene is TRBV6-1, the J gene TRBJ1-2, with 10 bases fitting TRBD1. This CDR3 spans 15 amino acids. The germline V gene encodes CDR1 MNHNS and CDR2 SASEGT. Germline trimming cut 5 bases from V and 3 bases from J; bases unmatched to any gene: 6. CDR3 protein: CASSLDRGQYYGYTF. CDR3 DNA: TGTGCCAGCAGTCTAGACAGGGGGCAATACTATGGCTACACCTTC.

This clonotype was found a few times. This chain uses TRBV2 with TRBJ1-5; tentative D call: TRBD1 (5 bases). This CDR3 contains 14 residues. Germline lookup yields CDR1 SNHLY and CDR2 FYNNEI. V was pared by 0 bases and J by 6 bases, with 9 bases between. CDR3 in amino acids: CASSEAGGSQPQHF. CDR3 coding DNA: TGTGCCAGCAGTGAAGCGGGGGGAAGTCAGCCCCAGCATTTT. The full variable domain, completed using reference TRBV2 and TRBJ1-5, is EPEVTQTPSHQVTQMGQEVILRCVPISNHLYFYWYRQILGQKVEFLVSFYNNEISEKSEIFDDQFSVERPDGSNFTLKIRSTKLEDSAMYFCASSEAGGSQPQHFGDGTRLSIL.

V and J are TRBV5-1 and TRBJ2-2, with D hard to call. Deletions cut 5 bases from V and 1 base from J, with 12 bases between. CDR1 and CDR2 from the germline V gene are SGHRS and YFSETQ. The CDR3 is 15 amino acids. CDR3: CASRPTGQNTGELFF. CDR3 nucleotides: TGCGCCAGCAGGCCGACTGGGCAGAACACCGGGGAGCTGTTTTTT.

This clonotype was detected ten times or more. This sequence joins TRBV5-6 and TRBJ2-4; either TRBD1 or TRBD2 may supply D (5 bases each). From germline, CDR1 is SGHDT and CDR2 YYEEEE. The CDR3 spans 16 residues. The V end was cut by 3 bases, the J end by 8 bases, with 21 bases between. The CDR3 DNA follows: TGTGCCAGCAGCTCCGACGGGACCGGCACTCTTCACATTCAGTACTTC. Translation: CASSSDGTGTLHIQYF.

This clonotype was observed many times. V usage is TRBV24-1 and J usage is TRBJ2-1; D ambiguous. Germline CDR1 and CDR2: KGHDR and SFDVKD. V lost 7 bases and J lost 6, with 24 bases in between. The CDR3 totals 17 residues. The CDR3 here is CATRPGSGSMKGNEQFF. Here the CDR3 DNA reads TGTGCCACCAGGCCGGGTAGTGGGTCGATGAAGGGCAATGAGCAGTTCTTC.

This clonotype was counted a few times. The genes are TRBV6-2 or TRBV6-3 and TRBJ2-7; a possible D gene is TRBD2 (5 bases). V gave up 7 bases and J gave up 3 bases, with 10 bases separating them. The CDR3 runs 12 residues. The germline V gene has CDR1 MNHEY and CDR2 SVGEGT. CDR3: CASNPGVYEQYF. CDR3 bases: TGTGCCAGCAACCCCGGGGTCTACGAGCAGTACTTC.

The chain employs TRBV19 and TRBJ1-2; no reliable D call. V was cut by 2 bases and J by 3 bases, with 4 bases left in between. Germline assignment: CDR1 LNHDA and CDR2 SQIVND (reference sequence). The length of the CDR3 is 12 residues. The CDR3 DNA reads TGTGCCAGTAGTATAAGAGACTATGGCTACACCTTC. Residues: CASSIRDYGYTF.

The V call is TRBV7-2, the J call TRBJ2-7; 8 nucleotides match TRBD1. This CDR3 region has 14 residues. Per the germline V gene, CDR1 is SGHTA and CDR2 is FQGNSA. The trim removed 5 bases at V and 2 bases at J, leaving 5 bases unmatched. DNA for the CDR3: TGTGCCAGCAGCGTTCAGACAGGGGCCTACGAGCAGTACTTC. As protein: CASSVQTGAYEQYF. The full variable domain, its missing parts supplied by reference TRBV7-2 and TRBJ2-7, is GAGVSQSPSNKVTEKGKDVELRCDPISGHTALYWYRQSLGQGLEFLIYFQGNSAPDKSGLPSDRFSAERTGGSVSTLTIQRTQQEDSAVYLCASSVQTGAYEQYFGPGTRLTVT.

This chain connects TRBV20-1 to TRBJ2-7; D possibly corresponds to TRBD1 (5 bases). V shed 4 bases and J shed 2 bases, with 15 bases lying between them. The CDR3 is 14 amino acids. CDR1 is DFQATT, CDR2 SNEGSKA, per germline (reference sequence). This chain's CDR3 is CSATGLQDAYEQYF. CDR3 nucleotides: TGCAGTGCTACGGGTTTACAGGATGCCTACGAGCAGTACTTC.

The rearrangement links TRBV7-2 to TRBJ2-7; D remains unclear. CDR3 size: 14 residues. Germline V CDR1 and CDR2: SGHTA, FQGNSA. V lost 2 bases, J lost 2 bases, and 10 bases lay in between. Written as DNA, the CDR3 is TGTGCCAGCAGCTTATGTGGGATCCCCTACGAGCAGTACTTC. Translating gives CASSLCGIPYEQYF. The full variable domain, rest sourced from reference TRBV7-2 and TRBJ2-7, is GAGVSQSPSNKVTEKGKDVELRCDPISGHTALYWYRQSLGQGLEFLIYFQGNSAPDKSGLPSDRFSAERTGGSVSTLTIQRTQQEDSAVYLCASSLCGIPYEQYFGPGTRLTVT.